This entry describes one T cell receptor beta chain. Clones were sequenced by immunoSEQ multiplex PCR, and TCRdb holds only the in-frame ones, with some missing. The sample lists around 100,000 clones, more than 85% occurring once. Trimming removed 7 bases from V and 5 bases from J, with 16 bases in between. Germline CDR1 GTSNPN, CDR2 SVGIG (reference sequence). The CDR3 contains 13 residues. The data derive from a study of control samples from healthy donors and cancer patients. The sequencing input was blood. The source of this sequence is a man aged 25-45 years in good health. The chain is built from TRBV30 and TRBJ2-3; possibly TRBD2 for D (6 bases). In DNA form, the CDR3 reads TGTGCCTACATTGGGACTCGCCTAGATACGCAGTATTTT. Translating it yields CAYIGTRLDTQYF.